The present entry profiles one T cell receptor (beta chain) with its context. The source of the sample is a study of OX40 agonist ivuxolimab in advanced cancers. Some clones are missing from TCRdb's copy, which holds only in-frame ones; the method was immunoSEQ multiplex PCR. This sample has around 150,000 clones, with about nine tenths found just once. The CDR3 has 16 residues. Germline V gene sequence: CDR1 LNHDA, CDR2 SQIVND (reference sequence). Trimming pared 5 bases from V and 3 bases from J, leaving 20 bases between. The receptor comes from an adult with an advanced solid tumor such as melanoma, head and neck, liver or kidney cancer. The chain carries TRBV19 and TRBJ2-7; possibly TRBD1 for D (5 bases). Source: CD4+ or CD8+ T cells sorted from blood, taken in a trial of the OX40 agonist ivuxolimab. The CDR3 DNA is TGTGCCAGTAGTCCTCGGCAGGGATTTGCAGTCTACGAGCAGTACTTC. Its translation is CASSPRQGFAVYEQYF.